This T cell receptor beta chain derives from a study of shared clonotypes between healthy human individuals. Study details: Three plates each covered CD4 naive and memory; CD8 naive two, CD8 memory one.

From CD4+ cells came CD45RA+ naive and CD45RA-negative memory subsets. CDR1 DFQATT and CDR2 SNEGSKA come from the germline V gene (reference sequence). The CDR3 is 9 amino acids. V lost 7 bases and J lost 7, with 5 bases in between. Each sorted subset replicate got 200 ng genomic DNA, 25,000 to 30,000 genomes. Generated by immunoSEQ multiplex PCR, the TCRdb table keeps only in-frame clones and is missing some. The sample contains 1.6 million or so clones, 98% to 99% of which appear only once. V usage is TRBV20-1 and J usage is TRBJ1-5, with no clear D. The origin of this receptor is a man aged 30-40 years in good health. The sample comprised naive CD4+ T cells sorted from blood. Subset meaning: CD45RA+ positively selected. The CDR3 protein is CSVGQPQHF. The DNA for the CDR3 is TGCAGTGTCGGGCAGCCCCAGCATTTT.